The rows below give T cell receptor beta chains drawn from one sample of a study of blood T cells in healthy people across ages. TCRdb re-derived calls from the 5' RACE reads in MiXCR, one entry per CDR3 protein. The repertoire holds about 1.1 million distinct CDR3 sequences, more than 30% seen once, with roughly 14% in the top ten. Sequenced input: blood. The receptors originated from a man between 18 and 29 years old in good health. The CDR3 runs from the conserved cysteine through the conserved F or W. Each record gives: clone size, V gene, D gene, J gene, CDR3 DNA, CDR3 protein. D genes are given only for firm matches. Size values are once, few and many counts, or a class for expanded clones, and some rows have none.

-	TRBV6-2/TRBV6-3	TRBD1	TRBJ2-1	TGTGCCAGCAGTTCCTGGACAGGTGGAAATGAGCAGTTCTTC	CASSSWTGGNEQFF
-	TRBV4-1	-	TRBJ2-1	TGCGCCAGCAGCCAAGTTTTGGTTATAAATGAGCAGTTCTTC	CASSQVLVINEQFF
few	TRBV4-1	-	TRBJ1-4	TGCGCCAGCAGCCAGACGGGCCGGCGTAATGAAAAACTGTTTTTT	CASSQTGRRNEKLFF
few	TRBV6-2/TRBV6-3	-	TRBJ2-6	TGTGCCAGCAGTTACGAGGAGGCTGGGGCCAACGTCCTGACTTTC	CASSYEEAGANVLTF
few	TRBV12-5	TRBD1	TRBJ2-7	TGTGCTAGTGGCCTCGGGACAGGGATCTACGAGCAGTACTTC	CASGLGTGIYEQYF
-	TRBV9	-	TRBJ2-2	TGTGCCAGTACCGCTAGCTCGAACACCGGGGAGCTGTTTTTT	CASTASSNTGELFF
few	TRBV10-3	-	TRBJ2-7	TGTGCCATCAGTGTTGTCAGCTCCTACGAGCAGTACTTC	CAISVVSSYEQYF
few	TRBV6-6	-	TRBJ2-4	TGTGCCAGCAGTCCCTCCGGACGCATTCAGTACTTC	CASSPSGRIQYF
-	TRBV4-2	TRBD1	TRBJ2-7	TGTGCCAGCAGCCAAGGACGGACAGGCCTGTACGAGCAGTACTTC	CASSQGRTGLYEQYF
-	TRBV24-1	-	TRBJ2-1	TGTGCCACCAGTGAGGCGACTTGGGGCGATGAGCAGTTCTTC	CATSEATWGDEQFF
-	TRBV18	TRBD1	TRBJ2-5	TGTGCCAGCTCAGCCGGGACAGAATACCAAGAGACCCAGTACTTC	CASSAGTEYQETQYF
few	TRBV6-1	-	TRBJ2-7	TGTGCCAGCAGTGATAACAGGGGACTGAGCTCCTACGAGCAGTACTTC	CASSDNRGLSSYEQYF
-	TRBV7-2	-	TRBJ1-1	TGTGCCAGCAGCTTAGTGTGGCAGAAGAATGAAGCTTTCTTT	CASSLVWQKNEAFF
many	TRBV4-2	TRBD1	TRBJ2-5	TGTGCCAGCAGCGGACAGGGGCAAGAGACCCAGTACTTC	CASSGQGQETQYF
-	TRBV5-6	TRBD1	TRBJ1-5	TGTGCCAGCAGCCGGACAGGGGTCAATCAGCCCCAGCATTTT	CASSRTGVNQPQHF
-	TRBV14	TRBD1	TRBJ1-4	TGTGCCAGCAGCCTGAGACAGGGCCCGACTAATGAAAAACTGTTTTTT	CASSLRQGPTNEKLFF
-	TRBV29-1	TRBD1	TRBJ2-5	TGCAGCGTCGCTGGACAGGGAAGAGAGCAGTACTTC	CSVAGQGREQYF
-	TRBV9	TRBD1	TRBJ2-7	TGTGCCAGCAGCGTACAGGGGGATTACAATGAGCAGTACTTC	CASSVQGDYNEQYF
few	TRBV29-1	TRBD1	TRBJ1-1	TGCAGCGGGGGGATACCTTCGACAGGGAGGAACACTGAAGCTTTCTTT	CSGGIPSTGRNTEAFF
-	TRBV27	TRBD1	TRBJ1-1	TGTGCCAGCAGTTTAATCGGACAGGGTTCCACTGAAGCTTTCTTT	CASSLIGQGSTEAFF
-	TRBV5-1	-	TRBJ2-3	TGCGCCAGCAGCTTGGAGGGTCTCGCAGATACGCAGTATTTT	CASSLEGLADTQYF
-	TRBV10-3	-	TRBJ1-2	TGTGCCATCAGGGACCGGACAGAAAACTATGGCTACACCTTC	CAIRDRTENYGYTF
-	TRBV27	-	TRBJ2-4	TGTGCCAGCAGTTTGAGTCAGACACTAGCCAAAAACATTCAGTACTTC	CASSLSQTLAKNIQYF